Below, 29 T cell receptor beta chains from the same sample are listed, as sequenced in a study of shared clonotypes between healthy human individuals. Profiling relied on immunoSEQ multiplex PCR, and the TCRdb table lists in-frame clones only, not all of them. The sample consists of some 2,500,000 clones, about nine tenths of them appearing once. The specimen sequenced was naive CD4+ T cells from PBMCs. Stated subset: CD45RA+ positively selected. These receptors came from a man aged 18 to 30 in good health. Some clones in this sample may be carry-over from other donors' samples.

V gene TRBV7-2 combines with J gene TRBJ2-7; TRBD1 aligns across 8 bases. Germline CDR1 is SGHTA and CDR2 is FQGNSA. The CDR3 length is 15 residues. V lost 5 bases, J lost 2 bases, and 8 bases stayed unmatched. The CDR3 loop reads CASSRSTGAPYEQYF. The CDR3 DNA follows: TGTGCCAGCAGCCGTTCGACAGGGGCCCCCTACGAGCAGTACTTC.

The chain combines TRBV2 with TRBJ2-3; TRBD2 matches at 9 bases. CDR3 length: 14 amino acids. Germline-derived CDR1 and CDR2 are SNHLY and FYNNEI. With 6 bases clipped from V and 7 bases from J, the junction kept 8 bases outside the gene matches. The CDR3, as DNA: TGTGCCAGCAGCGAGGGGCCTAGCGGGAATACGCAGTATTTT. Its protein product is CASSEGPSGNTQYF.

The chain's CDR3 is CASSVVPQGNEKLFF. In DNA, the CDR3 is TGTGCCAGCAGTGTGGTGCCGCAGGGGAATGAAAAACTGTTTTTT. This chain uses TRBV6-1 with TRBJ1-4, with D perhaps matching TRBD1 (6 bases). There are 15 residues in the CDR3. Trimming shortened V by 4 bases and J by 5 bases, and 14 bases separated the two germline ends. Germline CDR1 reads MNHNS; CDR2 reads SASEGT.

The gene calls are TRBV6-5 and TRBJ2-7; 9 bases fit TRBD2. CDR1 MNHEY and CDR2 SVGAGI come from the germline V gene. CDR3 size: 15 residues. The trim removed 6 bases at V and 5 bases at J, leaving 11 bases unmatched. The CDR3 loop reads CASSPPYSGSHEQYF. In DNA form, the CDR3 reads TGTGCCAGCAGCCCTCCCTATAGCGGGAGCCACGAGCAGTACTTC.

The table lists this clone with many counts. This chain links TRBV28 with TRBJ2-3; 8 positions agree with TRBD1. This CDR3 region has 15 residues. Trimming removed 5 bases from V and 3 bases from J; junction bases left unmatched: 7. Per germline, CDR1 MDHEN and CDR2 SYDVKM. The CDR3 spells CASSPSTGVTDTQYF. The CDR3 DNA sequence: TGTGCCAGCAGTCCCTCGACAGGGGTAACAGATACGCAGTATTTT. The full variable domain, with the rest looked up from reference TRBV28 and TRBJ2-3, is DVKVTQSSRYLVKRTGEKVFLECVQDMDHENMFWYRQDPGLGLRLIYFSYDVKMKEKGDIPEGYSVSREKKERFSLILESASTNQTSMYLCASSPSTGVTDTQYFGPGTRLTVL.

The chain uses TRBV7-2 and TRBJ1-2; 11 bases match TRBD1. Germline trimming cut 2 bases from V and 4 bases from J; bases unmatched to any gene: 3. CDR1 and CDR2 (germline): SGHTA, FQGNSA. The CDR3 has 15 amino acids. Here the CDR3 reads CASSLLGQGGYGYTF. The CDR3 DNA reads TGTGCCAGCAGCTTACTGGGACAGGGGGGCTATGGCTACACCTTC.

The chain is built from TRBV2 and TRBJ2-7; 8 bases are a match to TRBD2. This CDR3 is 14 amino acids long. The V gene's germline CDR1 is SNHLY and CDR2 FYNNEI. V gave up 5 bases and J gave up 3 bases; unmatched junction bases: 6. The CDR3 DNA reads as TGTGCCAGCAGTAGCGGGAGTTTTTACTACGAGCAGTACTTC. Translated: CASSSGSFYYEQYF.

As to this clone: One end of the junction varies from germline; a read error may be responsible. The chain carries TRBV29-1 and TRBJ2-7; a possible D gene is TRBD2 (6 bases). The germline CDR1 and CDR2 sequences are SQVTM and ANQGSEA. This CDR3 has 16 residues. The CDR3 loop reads CSVVAGTSLSSYVQYF. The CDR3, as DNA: TGCAGCGTAGTCGCGGGGACGAGCCTAAGTTCCTACGTGCAGTACTTC.

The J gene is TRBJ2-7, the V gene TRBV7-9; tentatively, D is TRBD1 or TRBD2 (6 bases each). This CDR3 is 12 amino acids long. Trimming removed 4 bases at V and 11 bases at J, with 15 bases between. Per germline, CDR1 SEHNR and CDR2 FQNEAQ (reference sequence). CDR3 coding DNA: TGTGCCAGCAGCTACCCACAGGGCGGGGAGTACTTC. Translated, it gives CASSYPQGGEYF.

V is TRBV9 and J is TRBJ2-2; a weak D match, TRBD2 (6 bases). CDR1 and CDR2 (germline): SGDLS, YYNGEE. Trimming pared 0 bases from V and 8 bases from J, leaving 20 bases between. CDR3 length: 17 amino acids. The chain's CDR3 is CASSVVTSTPFGGELFF. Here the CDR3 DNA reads TGTGCCAGCAGCGTAGTCACTAGCACTCCCTTTGGAGGGGAGCTGTTTTTT.

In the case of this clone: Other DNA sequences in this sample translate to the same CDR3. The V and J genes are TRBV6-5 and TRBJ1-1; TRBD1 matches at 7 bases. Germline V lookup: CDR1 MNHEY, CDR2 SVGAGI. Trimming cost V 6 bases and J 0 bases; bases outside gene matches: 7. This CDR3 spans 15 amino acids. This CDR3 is CASSLNRGMNTEAFF. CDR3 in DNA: TGTGCCAGCAGCCTAAACAGGGGTATGAACACTGAAGCTTTCTTT.

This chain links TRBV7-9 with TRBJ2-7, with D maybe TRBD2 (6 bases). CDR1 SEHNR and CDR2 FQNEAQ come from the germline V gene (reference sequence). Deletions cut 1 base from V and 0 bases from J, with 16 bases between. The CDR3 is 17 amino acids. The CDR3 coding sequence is TGTGCCAGCAGCTTAGTCCCCCGGCTGCGGGGCTCCTACGAGCAGTACTTC. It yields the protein CASSLVPRLRGSYEQYF.

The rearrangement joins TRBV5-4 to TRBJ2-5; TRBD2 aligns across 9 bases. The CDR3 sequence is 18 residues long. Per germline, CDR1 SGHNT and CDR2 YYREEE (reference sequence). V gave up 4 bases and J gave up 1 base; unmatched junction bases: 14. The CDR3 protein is CASSQTSGHFTLQETQYF. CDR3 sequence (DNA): TGTGCCAGCAGCCAGACTAGCGGCCATTTTACACTCCAAGAGACCCAGTACTTC.

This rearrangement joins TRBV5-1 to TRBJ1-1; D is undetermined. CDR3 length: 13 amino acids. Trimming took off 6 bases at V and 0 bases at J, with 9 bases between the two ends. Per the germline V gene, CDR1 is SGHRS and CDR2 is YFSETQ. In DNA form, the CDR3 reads TGCGCCAGCAAGAGCAGCCTGAACACTGAAGCTTTCTTT. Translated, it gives CASKSSLNTEAFF.

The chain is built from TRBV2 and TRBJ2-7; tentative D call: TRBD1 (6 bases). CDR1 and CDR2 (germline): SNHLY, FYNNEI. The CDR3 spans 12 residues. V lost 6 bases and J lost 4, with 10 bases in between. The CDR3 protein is CASSGTNYEQYF. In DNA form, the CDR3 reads TGTGCCAGCAGCGGGACAAATTACGAGCAGTACTTC.

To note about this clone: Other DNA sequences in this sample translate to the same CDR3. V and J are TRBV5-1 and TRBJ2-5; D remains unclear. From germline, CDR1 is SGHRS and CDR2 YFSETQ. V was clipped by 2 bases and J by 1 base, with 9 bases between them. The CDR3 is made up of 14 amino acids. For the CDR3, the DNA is TGCGCCAGCAGCTTCGGGCAGATCCAAGAGACCCAGTACTTC. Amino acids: CASSFGQIQETQYF.

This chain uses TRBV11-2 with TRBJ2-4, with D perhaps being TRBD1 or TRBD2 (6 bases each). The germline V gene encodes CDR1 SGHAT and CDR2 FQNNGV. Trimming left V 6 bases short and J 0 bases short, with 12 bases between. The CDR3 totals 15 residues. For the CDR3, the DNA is TGTGCCAGCAGGCTAGGGGGGTCAGCCAAAAACATTCAGTACTTC. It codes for CASRLGGSAKNIQYF.

The DNA of the CDR3 is TGTGCCAGCAGTGATGGGGACAGGGCTCTGTACTTC. It specifies CASSDGDRALYF. The chain combines TRBV6-1 with TRBJ2-7; 9 bases line up with TRBD1. CDR1 is MNHNS, CDR2 SASEGT, per germline. Losses at the gene ends were 3 bases for V and 12 bases for J; bases not matched to a gene: 6. The CDR3 runs to 12 residues.

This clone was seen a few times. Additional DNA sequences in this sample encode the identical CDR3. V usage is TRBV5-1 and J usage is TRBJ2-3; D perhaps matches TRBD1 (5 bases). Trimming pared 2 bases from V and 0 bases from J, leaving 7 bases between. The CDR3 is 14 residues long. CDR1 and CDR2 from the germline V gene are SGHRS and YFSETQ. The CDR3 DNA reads TGCGCCAGCAGCTTCCAGGGAAGCACAGATACGCAGTATTTT. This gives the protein CASSFQGSTDTQYF.

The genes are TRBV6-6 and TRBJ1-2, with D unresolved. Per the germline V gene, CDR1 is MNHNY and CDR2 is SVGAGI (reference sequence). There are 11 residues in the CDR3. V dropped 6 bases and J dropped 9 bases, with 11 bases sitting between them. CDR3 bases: TGTGCCAGCAGCGCTTCGTATAGCTACACCTTC. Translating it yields CASSASYSYTF.

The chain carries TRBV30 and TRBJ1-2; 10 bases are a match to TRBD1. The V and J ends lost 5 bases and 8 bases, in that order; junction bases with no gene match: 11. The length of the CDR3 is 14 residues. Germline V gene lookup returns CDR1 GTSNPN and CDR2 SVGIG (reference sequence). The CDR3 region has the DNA TGTGCCTGGGCCCCACCGGGACAGGGGATAGGCTACACCTTC. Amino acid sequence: CAWAPPGQGIGYTF.

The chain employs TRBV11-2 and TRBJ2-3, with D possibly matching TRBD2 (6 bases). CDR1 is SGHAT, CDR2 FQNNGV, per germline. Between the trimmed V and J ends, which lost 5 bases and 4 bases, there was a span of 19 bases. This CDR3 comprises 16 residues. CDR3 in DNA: TGTGCCAGCAGCCCTCGGCGGGACCCCCTACCAGATACGCAGTATTTT. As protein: CASSPRRDPLPDTQYF.

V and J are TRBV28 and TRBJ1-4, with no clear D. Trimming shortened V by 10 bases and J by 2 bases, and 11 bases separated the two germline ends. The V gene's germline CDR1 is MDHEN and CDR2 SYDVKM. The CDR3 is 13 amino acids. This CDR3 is CATQDFTNEKLFF. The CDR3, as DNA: TGTGCCACCCAGGACTTCACTAATGAAAAACTGTTTTTT.

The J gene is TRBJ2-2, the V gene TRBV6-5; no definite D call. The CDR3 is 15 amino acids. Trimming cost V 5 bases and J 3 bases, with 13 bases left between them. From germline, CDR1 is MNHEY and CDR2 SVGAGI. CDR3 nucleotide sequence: TGTGCCAGCAGTGCCGGGCAGGCCCACACCGGGGAGCTGTTTTTT. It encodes CASSAGQAHTGELFF.

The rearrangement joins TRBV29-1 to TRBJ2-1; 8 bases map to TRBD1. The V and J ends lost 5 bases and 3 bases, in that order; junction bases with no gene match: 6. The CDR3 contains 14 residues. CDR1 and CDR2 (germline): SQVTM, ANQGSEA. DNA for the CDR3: TGCAGCGTTTATTTGACAGGGGTCTACAATGAGCAGTTCTTC. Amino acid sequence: CSVYLTGVYNEQFF.

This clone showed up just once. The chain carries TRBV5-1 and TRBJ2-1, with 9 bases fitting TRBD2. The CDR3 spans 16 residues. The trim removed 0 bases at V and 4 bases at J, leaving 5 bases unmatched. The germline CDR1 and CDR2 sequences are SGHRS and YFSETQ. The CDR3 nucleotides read TGCGCCAGCAGCTTGGTTTTGAGCGGGAGGTACAATGAGCAGTTCTTC. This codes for CASSLVLSGRYNEQFF.

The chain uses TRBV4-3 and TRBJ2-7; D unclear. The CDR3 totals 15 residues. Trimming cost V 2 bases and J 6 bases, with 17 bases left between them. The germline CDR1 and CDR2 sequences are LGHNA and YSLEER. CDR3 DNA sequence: TGCGCCAGCAGCCAAAGGGTGGCGCGGCCCCCCGAGCAGTACTTC. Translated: CASSQRVARPPEQYF.

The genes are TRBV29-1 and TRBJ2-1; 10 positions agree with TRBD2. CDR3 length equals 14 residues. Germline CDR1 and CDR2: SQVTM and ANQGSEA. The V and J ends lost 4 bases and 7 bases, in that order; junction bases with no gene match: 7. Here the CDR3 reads CSVVSGRAPNEQFF. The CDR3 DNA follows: TGCAGCGTTGTGAGCGGGAGGGCCCCAAATGAGCAGTTCTTC.

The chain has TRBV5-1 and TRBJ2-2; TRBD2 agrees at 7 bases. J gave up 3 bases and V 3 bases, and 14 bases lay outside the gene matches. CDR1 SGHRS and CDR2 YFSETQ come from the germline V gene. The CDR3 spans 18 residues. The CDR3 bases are TGCGCCAGCAGCTACCCTGTAGGCGGGAGCGTGGACACCGGGGAGCTGTTTTTT. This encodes CASSYPVGGSVDTGELFF.